The 4 T cell receptor beta chains below come from one sample, sequenced in a study of T-cell reconstitution after alpha-beta-depleted transplantation in children. Unique molecular identifiers were used to barcode this TCRbeta library. TCRdb re-called the PCR reads with MiXCR, one entry per CDR3 protein. In the table there are about 110,000 distinct CDR3 sequences, approximately 6.6% of which are singletons. The sequencing here drew on PBMCs, mostly from graft donor cells, taken 360 days after TCRalphabeta/CD19-depleted stem cell transplant. All receptors derive from a male patient between 2 and 15 years old who had a stem cell transplant for acute lymphoblastic leukemia, so the T cells may come from the graft donor.

The table lists this clonotype with a few counts. V and J are TRBV11-2 and TRBJ2-7, with TRBD1 matching over 8 bases. Unmatched junction bases numbered 9, after V lost 5 bases and J lost 3 bases. Germline CDR1 and CDR2: SGHAT and FQNNGV. This CDR3 is 15 amino acids long. CDR3 nucleotides: TGTGCCAGCAGCATAAGGACAGGGTCTTTCTACGAGCAGTACTTC. It is translated as CASSIRTGSFYEQYF.

The chain joins TRBV4-1 to TRBJ1-2; possibly TRBD1 for D (6 bases). In germline, CDR1 is MGHRA, CDR2 YSYEKL. Trimming stripped 0 bases from V and 1 base from J, with 12 bases between. This CDR3 is built from 16 residues. The CDR3 nucleotides are TGCGCCAGCAGCCAAGACCCGACAGGTTTTAACTATGGCTACACCTTC. Translated, it gives CASSQDPTGFNYGYTF.

This clonotype was counted between two and nine times. This chain uses TRBV6-1 with TRBJ1-5; D is uncertain. The CDR3 spans 16 residues. Per germline, CDR1 MNHNS and CDR2 SASEGT. V gave up 1 base and J gave up 1 base, with 11 bases separating them. CDR3 region: CASSEVGGWSNQPQHF. CDR3 DNA: TGTGCCAGCAGTGAAGTTGGTGGGTGGAGCAATCAGCCCCAGCATTTT.

This clonotype showed up many times. The V and J genes are TRBV9 and TRBJ1-3, with D unresolved. The V gene's germline CDR1 is SGDLS and CDR2 YYNGEE. The CDR3 sequence is 12 residues long. V lost 3 bases to trimming and J lost 6 bases, with 7 bases between them. CDR3 region: CASSGEQNTIYF. CDR3 bases: TGTGCCAGCAGCGGAGAACAAAACACCATATATTTT.